This T cell receptor (beta chain) was sequenced in a study of T cell responses to AZD1222 COVID-19 vaccine. Background on the study: Pooling was applied to second doses at about 4 or about 12 weeks. Study findings and constraints: Baseline serostatus was positive in only six AZD1222 recipients.

Sequencing was performed with immunoSEQ multiplex PCR; in TCRdb, only in-frame clones are kept and a portion is missing. The top ten clones hold approximately 2% of a sample with 120,000 to 150,000 clones, around 93% of them seen once. As regards this clone: The antigen is not known.

This receptor was identified in an adult in good health. This specimen consisted of peripheral blood, obtained on day 0 of AZD1222 vaccination.

The CDR3: CAWNSQDRANSPLHF. The DNA of the CDR3 is TGTGCCTGGAATTCCCAGGACAGGGCCAATTCACCCCTCCACTTT. The chain uses TRBV30 and TRBJ1-6, with TRBD1 matching over 8 bases. From germline, CDR1 is GTSNPN and CDR2 SVGIG (reference sequence). There are 15 residues in the CDR3. The trim removed 4 bases at V and 7 bases at J, leaving 9 bases unmatched.